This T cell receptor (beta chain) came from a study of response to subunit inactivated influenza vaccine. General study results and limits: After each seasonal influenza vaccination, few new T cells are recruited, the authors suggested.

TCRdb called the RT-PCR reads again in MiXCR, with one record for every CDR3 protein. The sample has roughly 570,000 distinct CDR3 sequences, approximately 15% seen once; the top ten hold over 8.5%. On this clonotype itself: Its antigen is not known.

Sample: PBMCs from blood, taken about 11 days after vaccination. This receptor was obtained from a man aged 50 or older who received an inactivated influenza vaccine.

The CDR3 region is CASRTSGTGIHEQYF. DNA for the CDR3: TGTGCCAGCAGAACTTCCGGGACAGGGATCCACGAGCAGTACTTC. The gene calls are TRBV27 and TRBJ2-7; 9 bases map to TRBD1. Trimming at V came to 6 bases and at J to 5 bases, leaving 11 bases not matched to a gene. This CDR3 is built from 15 residues. Germline assignment: CDR1 MNHEY and CDR2 SMNVEV (reference sequence).